Shown below are 25 T cell receptor beta chains from a single sample sequenced in a study of breast tumors, draining lymph nodes, adjacent tissues. A single record per CDR3 protein comes from TCRdb applying MiXCR to the multiplex PCR reads. The sample records about 180,000 distinct CDR3 sequences, 33% being singletons. The lymph nodes were axillary draining lymph nodes from breast cancer patients. Sequencing was carried out using axillary lymph node tissue. These receptors were obtained from a female donor with breast cancer. Some clones in this sample may be carry-over from other donors' samples.

This clonotype was seen repeatedly, ten times or more. The V and J genes are TRBV7-9 and TRBJ1-2; no clear D gene. CDR1 SEHNR and CDR2 FQNEAQ come from the germline V gene (reference sequence). CDR3 length equals 11 residues. Trimming stripped 6 bases from V and 2 bases from J, with 4 bases between. The CDR3 protein is CASSENYGYTF. CDR3 DNA sequence: TGTGCCAGCAGTGAGAACTATGGCTACACCTTC.

The chain couples TRBV5-4 to TRBJ1-4; a weak D match, TRBD1 (6 bases). Germline CDR1 SGHNT, CDR2 YYREEE (reference sequence). The CDR3 extends over 14 amino acids. V lost 0 bases, J lost 12 bases, and 15 bases lay in between. Here the CDR3 reads CASSLGQGREELFF. Here the CDR3 DNA reads TGTGCCAGCAGCTTGGGGCAGGGGCGCGAAGAACTGTTTTTT. Combining the CDR3 with reference TRBV5-4 and TRBJ1-4 gives the whole variable domain ETGVTQSPTHLIKTRGQQVTLRCSSQSGHNTVSWYQQALGQGPQFIFQYYREEENGRGNFPPRFSGLQFPNYSSELNVNALELDDSALYLCASSLGQGREELFFGSGTQLSVL.

This chain links TRBV24-1 with TRBJ2-4, with TRBD2 matching over 9 bases. The germline V gene has CDR1 KGHDR and CDR2 SFDVKD. This CDR3 has 18 amino acids. V shed 0 bases, J shed 1 base, and the junction held 6 bases outside the gene matches. This chain's CDR3 is CATSDLLESGGAKNIQYF. CDR3 bases: TGTGCCACCAGTGATTTGCTCGAAAGCGGGGGGGCCAAAAACATTCAGTACTTC.

This chain's CDR3 is CSARDWLAGGPGGGYEQYF. In DNA form, the CDR3 reads TGCAGTGCTAGAGATTGGCTAGCGGGAGGGCCGGGCGGGGGTTACGAGCAGTACTTC. This chain connects TRBV20-1 to TRBJ2-7; 12 bases are a match to TRBD2. J gave up 4 bases and V 0 bases, and 16 bases lay outside the gene matches. The CDR3 covers 19 residues. Germline V gene lookup returns CDR1 DFQATT and CDR2 SNEGSKA (reference sequence).

V gene TRBV6-4 combines with J gene TRBJ1-1, with D possibly TRBD1 on 6 matching bases. Between the trimmed V and J ends, which lost 3 bases and 3 bases, there was a span of 14 bases. CDR1 is MRHNA, CDR2 SNTAGT, per germline. This CDR3 spans 15 amino acids. In DNA form, the CDR3 reads TGTGCCAGCAGTGAATCAGGGGATCTTCACACTGAAGCTTTCTTT. Encoded protein: CASSESGDLHTEAFF.

This clonotype was recorded at least ten times. This sequence joins TRBV20-1 and TRBJ1-5; tentative D call: TRBD1 (5 bases). Germline CDR1 is DFQATT and CDR2 is SNEGSKA (reference sequence). The CDR3 length is 13 residues. V lost 3 bases and J 6 bases, leaving 12 bases between the germline ends. This CDR3 is CSARAGATQPQHF. The CDR3 nucleotides are TGCAGTGCTAGGGCCGGGGCGACTCAGCCCCAGCATTTT.

The V call is TRBV27, the J call TRBJ2-1; 10 bases map to TRBD2. Per the germline V gene, CDR1 is MNHEY and CDR2 is SMNVEV (reference sequence). After removal of 5 bases from V and 4 bases from J, the junction contained 5 bases not matched to a gene. The CDR3 totals 15 residues. As DNA, the CDR3 is TGTGCCAGCAGTCCCCTAGCGGGGGAGTACAATGAGCAGTTCTTC. Protein: CASSPLAGEYNEQFF.

The V gene is TRBV9, the J gene TRBJ1-1; possibly TRBD1 for D (6 bases). Germline loops: CDR1 SGDLS, CDR2 YYNGEE. V lost 4 bases to trimming and J lost 4 bases, with 26 bases between them. The CDR3 contains 18 residues. In DNA, the CDR3 is TGTGCCAGCAGCCCATATACAGGGTTACTCTTAGGGACCACTGAAGCTTTCTTT. It is translated as CASSPYTGLLLGTTEAFF.

The CDR3 spells CASSEVGGQAFF. The CDR3 DNA follows: TGTGCCAGCAGCGAAGTAGGGGGTCAAGCTTTCTTT. The chain links TRBV9 to TRBJ1-1; possibly TRBD1 for D (6 bases). Germline CDR1 SGDLS, CDR2 YYNGEE. The V end lost 3 bases, the J end lost 9 bases, and 12 bases lay between the germline ends. This CDR3 is 12 amino acids long.

The chain joins TRBV9 to TRBJ2-4; 8 positions match TRBD1. V shed 0 bases, J shed 8 bases, and the junction held 4 bases outside the gene matches. The germline CDR1 and CDR2 sequences are SGDLS and YYNGEE. This CDR3 comprises 14 residues. The CDR3 sequence: CASSVGQGLDIQYF. As DNA, the CDR3 is TGTGCCAGCAGCGTAGGACAGGGGTTGGACATTCAGTACTTC.

This clonotype came up a few times. The CDR3 loop is CASSQPGQGYNEQFF. CDR3 coding DNA: TGTGCCAGCAGTCAACCGGGACAGGGTTACAATGAGCAGTTCTTC. V usage is TRBV6-1 and J usage is TRBJ2-1; 9 nucleotides match TRBD1. CDR3 length: 15 residues. Unmatched junction bases numbered 6, after V lost 5 bases and J lost 4 bases. Germline CDR1 reads MNHNS; CDR2 reads SASEGT.

This chain uses TRBV10-3 with TRBJ2-5; weak D call: TRBD2 (6 bases). The V end lost 7 bases, the J end lost 5 bases, and 14 bases lay between the germline ends. The CDR3 length is 13 residues. CDR1 is ENHRY, CDR2 SYGVKD, per germline. The CDR3 loop reads CAITPGVGETQYF. CDR3 bases: TGTGCCATCACCCCGGGGGTAGGCGAGACCCAGTACTTC.

The rearrangement uses TRBV24-1 and TRBJ1-2; weak D call: TRBD1 (5 bases). The V gene's germline CDR1 is KGHDR and CDR2 SFDVKD. V shed 3 bases and J shed 8 bases, with 15 bases lying between them. The CDR3 runs to 14 residues. This CDR3 reads CATSDDGGRDGYTF. The CDR3 DNA is TGTGCCACCAGTGATGATGGAGGGAGGGACGGCTACACCTTC.

This clonotype occurred many times. This chain uses TRBV7-8 with TRBJ2-7; D uncertain. CDR3 length: 13 amino acids. From germline, CDR1 is SGHVS and CDR2 FQNEAQ. The V end lost 5 bases, the J end lost 3 bases, and 11 bases lay between the germline ends. The CDR3 DNA follows: TGTGCCAGCAGCCCGAGCCCATTCTACGAGCAGTACTTC. Its translation: CASSPSPFYEQYF.

The chain uses TRBV25-1 and TRBJ2-2; 7 bases are shared with TRBD1. The J segment lost 3 bases and the V segment lost 6 bases, leaving 7 bases of the junction unmatched. Germline values: CDR1 MGHDK, CDR2 SYGVNS. CDR3 length equals 15 residues. CDR3: CASSVETGYTGELFF. In DNA, the CDR3 is TGTGCCAGCAGCGTCGAGACAGGGTACACCGGGGAGCTGTTTTTT.

This clonotype was recorded many times. V gene TRBV6-6 combines with J gene TRBJ2-7, with D possibly TRBD2 on 6 matching bases. There are 12 residues in the CDR3. CDR1 and CDR2 from the germline V gene are MNHNY and SVGAGI (reference sequence). V was cut by 8 bases and J by 4 bases, with 12 bases left in between. For the CDR3, the DNA is TGTGCCAGCGAGACCGGGGGTTACGAGCAGTACTTC. Translated, it gives CASETGGYEQYF.

Concerning this clonotype itself: This may arise from a read error, as a much more abundant clone is one base away. The rearrangement joins TRBV5-4 to TRBJ1-3, with TRBD1 matching 7 bases. The CDR3 sequence is 16 residues long. Trimming took 0 bases from V and 0 from J; bases not matched to a gene: 3. Per the germline V gene, CDR1 is SGHNT and CDR2 is YYREEE (reference sequence). CDR3 residues: CASSLEGAYSGNTIYF. CDR3 bases: TGTGCCAGCAGCTTGGAGGGGGCCTACTCTGGAAACACCATATATTTT. Full variable domain (missing parts from reference TRBV5-4 and TRBJ1-3): ETGVTQSPTHLIKTRGQQVTLRCSSQSGHNTVSWYQQALGQGPQFIFQYYREEENGRGNFPPRFSGLQFPNYSSELNVNALELDDSALYLCASSLEGAYSGNTIYFGEGSWLTVV.

About this clonotype: A much larger clone sits a single nucleotide away, making a read error possible. The gene calls are TRBV12-3 or TRBV12-4 and TRBJ1-1, with D perhaps matching TRBD1 (5 bases). V dropped 3 bases and J dropped 0 bases, with 17 bases sitting between them. The CDR3 runs to 17 residues. The chain's CDR3 is CASSFEGRQPMNTEAFF. The CDR3 DNA reads TGTGCCAGCAGTTTCGAGGGGCGACAACCGATGAACACTGAAGCTTTCTTT.

This clonotype was detected ten times or more. The chain links TRBV7-8 to TRBJ2-1; TRBD2 matches at 10 bases. Trimming took 1 base from V and 7 from J; bases not matched to a gene: 7. The CDR3 runs to 16 residues. CDR1 is SGHVS and CDR2 is FQNEAQ in the germline V gene. The CDR3 DNA sequence: TGTGCCAGCAGCTTAGGTCAAGCGGGGGGGCAAAATGAGCAGTTCTTC. Amino acids: CASSLGQAGGQNEQFF.

About this clonotype: The junction does not match germline at one end; this may be a read error. The chain has TRBV20-1 and TRBJ2-3; 9 bases map to TRBD2. Germline CDR1 is DFQATT and CDR2 is SNEGSKA (reference sequence). The CDR3 runs 17 residues. CDR3 DNA sequence: TGCGGTGCTAGAGCCCTCCCCACTAGCGGGAGCACAGATACGCAGTATTTT. This codes for CGARALPTSGSTDTQYF.

On this clonotype: This clone may be a read error of a much larger clone one base away. The chain links TRBV12-3 or TRBV12-4 to TRBJ2-2; TRBD2 is a possible D gene (5 bases). The CDR3 is 15 amino acids. DNA for the CDR3: TGTGCCAGCAGTTTCGGTGGGGTCAACACCGGGGAGCTGTCTTTT. It yields the protein CASSFGGVNTGELSF.

The table lists this clonotype with many counts. The chain joins TRBV19 to TRBJ2-7, with 9 nucleotides matching TRBD1. V was pared by 3 bases and J by 1 base, with 4 bases of the junction left unmatched. Germline CDR1 and CDR2: LNHDA and SQIVND (reference sequence). The CDR3 spans 15 residues. The CDR3 nucleotides read TGTGCCAGTAGTATCGGACAGGGGATATCCTACGAGCAGTACTTC. This translates into CASSIGQGISYEQYF.

The table lists this clonotype with many counts. The chain employs TRBV4-1 and TRBJ1-4; D ambiguous. Per the germline V gene, CDR1 is MGHRA and CDR2 is YSYEKL. V shed 0 bases and J shed 8 bases, with 4 bases lying between them. This CDR3 spans 12 amino acids. The CDR3 DNA reads TGCGCCAGCAGCCAAGATACGGAAAAACTGTTTTTT. It specifies CASSQDTEKLFF.

This clonotype was detected only once. V is TRBV15 and J is TRBJ2-1; 7 nucleotides align to TRBD2. The trim removed 4 bases at V and 3 bases at J, leaving 9 bases unmatched. The CDR3 length is 16 residues. Germline V CDR1 and CDR2: LNHNV, YYDKDF (reference sequence). CDR3 in DNA: TGTGCCACCAGCAAATCAAGCGGGGCATTCTACAATGAGCAGTTCTTC. It yields the protein CATSKSSGAFYNEQFF.

This clonotype was seen at least ten times. The chain carries TRBV20-1 and TRBJ2-2; D possibly corresponds to TRBD1 (5 bases). CDR3 length: 14 residues. The V end was cut by 5 bases, the J end by 4 bases, with 14 bases between. From germline, CDR1 is DFQATT and CDR2 SNEGSKA (reference sequence). CDR3 DNA: TGCAGTGCTCGTGACAGACTCCGCACCGGGGAGCTGTTTTTT. This translates into CSARDRLRTGELFF.